This T cell receptor beta chain was captured by sequencing in a study of cytomegalovirus exposure and HLA in healthy donors. Across the whole study: The 120 validation repertoires and the 666 first-cohort repertoires shared a platform, a later analysis reported.

Measured with immunoSEQ multiplex PCR; TCRdb has only the in-frame clones, and not every one. The sample records some 250,000 clones, approximately 83% being singletons. The CDR3 totals 13 residues. CDR1 is SGHDT and CDR2 is YYEEEE in the germline V gene. V was clipped by 1 base and J by 6 bases, with 11 bases between them. This chain links TRBV5-6 with TRBJ2-7; D might be TRBD1 (5 bases). Sequencing input: PBMCs. The TCR originated in a woman aged 30 to 39 in good health and CMV-seropositive. CDR3 region: CASSLLSGIEQYF. CDR3 coding DNA: TGTGCCAGCAGCTTGCTCTCAGGGATCGAGCAGTACTTC.